This note documents a single TCR beta chain sequence. The assay was immunoSEQ multiplex PCR, and TCRdb's table has in-frame clones only and misses some. The sample carries around 57,000 clones, 81% recorded once. This record comes from a study of PD-L1 blockade in urothelial cancer. The ends lost 3 bases at V and 1 base at J; junction bases unmatched: 5. This CDR3 region has 18 residues. CDR1 is SGHVS, CDR2 FQNEAQ, per germline. Time point defined: pretreatment peripheral blood. The genes are TRBV7-8 and TRBJ2-2; 13 bases align to TRBD2. The sample consisted of PBMCs, taken around atezolizumab (anti-PD-L1) treatment. This TCR derives from an older man with urothelial cancer. CDR3 sequence (DNA): TGTGCCAGCAGCTTCGGACTAGCGGGAGCAGGGAACACCGGGGAGCTGTTTTTT. Translating it yields CASSFGLAGAGNTGELFF.